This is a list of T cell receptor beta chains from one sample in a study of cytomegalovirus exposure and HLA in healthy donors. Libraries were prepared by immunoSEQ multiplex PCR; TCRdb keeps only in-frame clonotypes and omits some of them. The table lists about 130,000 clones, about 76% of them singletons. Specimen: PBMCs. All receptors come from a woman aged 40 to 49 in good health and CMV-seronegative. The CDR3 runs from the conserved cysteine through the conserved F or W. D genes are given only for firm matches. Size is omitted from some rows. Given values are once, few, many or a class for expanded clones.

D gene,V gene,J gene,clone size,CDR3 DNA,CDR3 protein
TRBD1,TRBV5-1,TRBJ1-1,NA,TGCGCCAGCAGCTGGGGGGACAGGGGGCTGGGTGGAAACACTGAAGCTTTCTTT,CASSWGDRGLGGNTEAFF
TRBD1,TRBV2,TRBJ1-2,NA,TGTGCCAGCAGTGAAGAGACAGGGATCTATGGCTACACCTTC,CASSEETGIYGYTF
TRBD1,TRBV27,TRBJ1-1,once,TGTGCCAGCAGTTTCCCGGGACAGGGGTGGACTGAAGCTTTCTTT,CASSFPGQGWTEAFF
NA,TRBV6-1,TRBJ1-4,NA,TGTGCCAGCAGTGACCCGGGAACTACTGAAAAACTGTTTTTT,CASSDPGTTEKLFF
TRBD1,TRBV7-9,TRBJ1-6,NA,TGTGCCAGCTGCGGACAGGGCGATAATTCACCCCTCCACTTT,CASCGQGDNSPLHF
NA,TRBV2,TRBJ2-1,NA,TGTGCCAGCAGTCGGGACGGGAGCTCCTACAATGAGCAGTTCTTC,CASSRDGSSYNEQFF
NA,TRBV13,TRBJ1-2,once,TGTGCCAGCAGCGACCGGGGGTACTATGGCTACACCTTC,CASSDRGYYGYTF
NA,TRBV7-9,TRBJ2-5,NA,TGTGCCAGCAGCCCCCCAATGGTAAGGGAGGAGACCCAGTACTTC,CASSPPMVREETQYF
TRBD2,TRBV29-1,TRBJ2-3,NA,TGCAGCGTTGAAAGGGTGGGCCTAGCGGTTGGTACGCAGTATTTT,CSVERVGLAVGTQYF
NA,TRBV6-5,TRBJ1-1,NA,TGTGCCAGCAGACCACCGACAGGACGGGACACTGAAGCTTTCTTT,CASRPPTGRDTEAFF
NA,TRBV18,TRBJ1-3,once,TGTGCCAGCTCATCCGGACAGAGCTCTGGAAACACCATATATTTT,CASSSGQSSGNTIYF
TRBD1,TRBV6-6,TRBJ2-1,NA,TGTGCCAGCAGTTACGGGGCCCGGACAGGTCGGTTCTTC,CASSYGARTGRFF
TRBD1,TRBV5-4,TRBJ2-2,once,TGTGCCACCTCACCGGGACAGGGGTTCAACACCGGGGAGCTGTTTTTT,CATSPGQGFNTGELFF
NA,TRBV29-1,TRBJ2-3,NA,TGCAGCGTTGCCTTTAGCCTGGGCACAGATACGCAGTATTTT,CSVAFSLGTDTQYF
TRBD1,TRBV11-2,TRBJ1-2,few,TGTGCCAGCAGCACCCGGGACAGGGGGCGCATTTTCTCGTCCGGTGGCTACACCTTC,CASSTRDRGRIFSSGGYTF
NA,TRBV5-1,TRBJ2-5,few,TGCGCCAGCAGCTTATTGCGCCACCAAGAGACCCAGTACTTC,CASSLLRHQETQYF
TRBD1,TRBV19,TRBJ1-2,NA,TGTGCCAGTAGTACTACCGGGACAGGGATCTATGGCTACACCTTC,CASSTTGTGIYGYTF
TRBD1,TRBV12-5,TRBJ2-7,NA,TGTGCTAGTGGTCCGGACAGGGGAGGGTACGAGCAGTACTTC,CASGPDRGGYEQYF
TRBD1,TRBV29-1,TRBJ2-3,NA,TGCAGCGCTCAAAGACAGGGGGCGGGTAAAGGTACGCAGTATTTT,CSAQRQGAGKGTQYF
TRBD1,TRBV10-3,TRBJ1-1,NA,TGTGCCACCGTGAGAGGGGGCGGTGGGTACACTGAAGCTTTCTTT,CATVRGGGGYTEAFF
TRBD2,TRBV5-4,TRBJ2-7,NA,TGTGCCAGCAGCCGGGGACTAGCGGGGTTCGAGCAGTACTTC,CASSRGLAGFEQYF
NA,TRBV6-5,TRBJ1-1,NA,TGTGCCAGCAGTTACGAGGAGGAAGGGACTGAAGCTTTCTTT,CASSYEEEGTEAFF
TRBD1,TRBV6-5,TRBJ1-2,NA,TGTGCCAGCAGCACCACGGACAGGGTGGGCGGCTACACCTTC,CASSTTDRVGGYTF
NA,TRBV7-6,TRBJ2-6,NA,TGTGCCAGCAGCTTACGTCCTGGGGCCAACGTCCTGACTTTC,CASSLRPGANVLTF
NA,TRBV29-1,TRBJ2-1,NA,TGCAGCGTGGAGGCCGACCTTCCCTACAATGAGCAGTTCTTC,CSVEADLPYNEQFF
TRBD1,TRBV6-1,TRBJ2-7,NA,TGTGCCAGCAGTGGGGACAGCCTAAGCTCCTACGAGCAGTACTTC,CASSGDSLSSYEQYF
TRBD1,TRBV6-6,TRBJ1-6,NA,TGTGCCAGCAGATTCCCCTCGGACAGGGTCGAGTCACCCCTCCACTTT,CASRFPSDRVESPLHF
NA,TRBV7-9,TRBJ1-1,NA,TGTTCCAGCATTCACCGGGACACTATCTATGGGGACACTGAAGCTTTCTTT,CSSIHRDTIYGDTEAFF
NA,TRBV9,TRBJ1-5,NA,TGTGCCAGCAGCCGTACTGATAGCAATCAGCCCCAGCATTTT,CASSRTDSNQPQHF
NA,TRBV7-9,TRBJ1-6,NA,TGTGCCAGCAGTTATGACACCCACAATTCACCCCTCCACTTT,CASSYDTHNSPLHF